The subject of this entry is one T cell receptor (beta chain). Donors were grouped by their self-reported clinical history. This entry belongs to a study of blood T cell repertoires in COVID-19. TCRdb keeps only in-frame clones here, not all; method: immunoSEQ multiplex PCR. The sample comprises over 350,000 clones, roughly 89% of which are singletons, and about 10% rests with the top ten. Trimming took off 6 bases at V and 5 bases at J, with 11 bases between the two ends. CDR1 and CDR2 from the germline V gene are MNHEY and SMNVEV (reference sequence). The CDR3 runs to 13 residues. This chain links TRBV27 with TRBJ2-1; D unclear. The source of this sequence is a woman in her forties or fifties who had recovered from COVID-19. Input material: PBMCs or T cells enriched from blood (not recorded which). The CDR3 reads CASRGSSHNEQFF. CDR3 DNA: TGTGCCAGCAGGGGCAGCAGTCACAATGAGCAGTTCTTC.